A single sample gave rise to the 21 T cell receptor beta chains below, sequenced in a study of CD8 T cells in Susac syndrome. Random hexamers primed reverse transcription of about 0.5 to 1 ug RNA. MiXCR, applied by TCRdb to the immunoSEQ multiplex PCR reads, yields one record per CDR3 protein. The sample lists more than 150,000 distinct CDR3 sequences; roughly 95% were seen once. The sample was CD4+ T cells from PBMCs. Every receptor here comes from a human donor with Susac syndrome.

The V call is TRBV12-3 or TRBV12-4, the J call TRBJ1-5; 7 bases line up with TRBD1. CDR3 length equals 13 residues. V was clipped by 8 bases and J by 9 bases; unmatched bases: 10. The CDR3 spells CASLGQPGAPQHF. The CDR3 DNA is TGTGCCAGCTTGGGACAGCCGGGAGCGCCCCAGCATTTT.

Here the CDR3 reads CATNSGERNVLTF. In DNA form, the CDR3 reads TGTGCCACCAATAGCGGGGAACGCAACGTCCTGACTTTC. The chain combines TRBV19 with TRBJ2-6; 8 nucleotides align to TRBD2. Germline V gene lookup returns CDR1 LNHDA and CDR2 SQIVND (reference sequence). The CDR3 is 13 residues long. Unmatched junction bases numbered 8, after V lost 10 bases and J lost 9 bases.

This clonotype has a single count. The J gene is TRBJ2-5, the V gene TRBV2; either TRBD1 or TRBD2 may supply D (6 bases each). CDR3 length: 13 amino acids. The germline V and J ends were trimmed by 3 bases and 7 bases, with 12 bases remaining between them. The germline CDR1 and CDR2 sequences are SNHLY and FYNNEI. The CDR3, as DNA: TGTGCCAGCAGTGACTCACAGGGAGGGACCCAGTACTTC. As protein: CASSDSQGGTQYF.

V is TRBV20-1 and J is TRBJ1-2; 8 bases are shared with TRBD1. Unmatched junction bases numbered 10, after V lost 0 bases and J lost 4 bases. This CDR3 has 16 residues. Germline loops: CDR1 DFQATT, CDR2 SNEGSKA (reference sequence). The CDR3 DNA is TGCAGTGCTAGAGAACGGGGCAGGGGGCTCCTCTATGGCTACACCTTC. Translation gives CSARERGRGLLYGYTF.

The chain joins TRBV24-1 to TRBJ2-3; TRBD1 matches 10 bases. Trimming cost V 5 bases and J 1 base; bases outside gene matches: 2. This CDR3 has 15 residues. Germline V CDR1 and CDR2: KGHDR, SFDVKD. CDR3 sequence: CATSAGTGGTDTQYF. CDR3 coding DNA: TGTGCCACCAGTGCCGGGACAGGGGGCACAGATACGCAGTATTTT.

This chain uses TRBV3-1 with TRBJ2-7; 8 bases are a match to TRBD2. Trimming removed 1 base from V and 3 bases from J; junction bases left unmatched: 2. CDR1 LGHDT and CDR2 YNNKEL come from the germline V gene (reference sequence). The CDR3 runs to 14 residues. The CDR3 DNA reads as TGTGCCAGCAGCCAAGGGCTAGCGGGCTACGAGCAGTACTTC. This translates into CASSQGLAGYEQYF.

The J gene is TRBJ2-2, the V gene TRBV3-1, with D hard to call. CDR3 size: 14 residues. CDR1 and CDR2 (germline): LGHDT, YNNKEL (reference sequence). Trimming shortened V by 0 bases and J by 5 bases, and 7 bases separated the two germline ends. CDR3 loop: CASSQDPATGELFF. In nucleotides, the CDR3 is TGTGCCAGCAGCCAAGATCCCGCGACCGGGGAGCTGTTTTTT.

The genes are TRBV25-1 and TRBJ1-1, with 12 bases identical to TRBD1. The J segment lost 4 bases and the V segment lost 4 bases, leaving 4 bases of the junction unmatched. Germline CDR1 MGHDK, CDR2 SYGVNS. The CDR3 is 15 residues long. CDR3 bases: TGTGCCAGCAGTGTTCCGGGACAGGGGGCCACTGAAGCTTTCTTT. It translates to CASSVPGQGATEAFF.

V and J are TRBV20-1 and TRBJ2-1; D is undetermined. This CDR3 is 14 amino acids long. Germline loops: CDR1 DFQATT, CDR2 SNEGSKA (reference sequence). V was pared by 6 bases and J by 1 base, with 13 bases between. For the CDR3, the DNA is TGCAGTGCCGCGACACTTAAATCCTACAATGAGCAGTTCTTC. This gives the protein CSAATLKSYNEQFF.

The chain is built from TRBV11-3 and TRBJ2-7, with 9 bases that match TRBD1. The CDR3 is 14 amino acids. From germline, CDR1 is SGHNT and CDR2 YENEEA. J lost 5 bases, V lost 5 bases, and 7 bases had no gene match. The CDR3: CASSAGTGNDEQYF. As DNA, the CDR3 is TGTGCCAGCAGCGCCGGGACAGGGAACGACGAGCAGTACTTC.

This clonotype has only a few counts. The chain joins TRBV14 to TRBJ2-6; D call uncertain. V was trimmed by 1 base and J by 0 bases, leaving 4 bases between them. CDR3 length equals 15 residues. In germline, CDR1 is SGHDN, CDR2 FVKESK. The CDR3 region is CASSQGRSGANVLTF. In nucleotides, the CDR3 is TGTGCCAGCAGCCAAGGACGCTCTGGGGCCAACGTCCTGACTTTC.

J is TRBJ2-4 and V is TRBV20-1; D unresolved. The CDR3 runs to 15 residues. Germline values: CDR1 DFQATT, CDR2 SNEGSKA (reference sequence). Trimming stripped 3 bases from V and 0 bases from J, with 12 bases between. Written as DNA, the CDR3 is TGCAGTGCTAGGACCGAGAGACTAGCCAAAAACATTCAGTACTTC. Its protein product is CSARTERLAKNIQYF.

A note on this clonotype: Mismatch with germline at one junction end may stem from a read error. V and J are TRBV7-2 and TRBJ2-1, with D maybe TRBD1 (6 bases). This CDR3 has 14 amino acids. Germline assignment: CDR1 SGHTA and CDR2 FQGNSA. The CDR3 loop is CASSQDPGVGEQFF. The CDR3 DNA is TGCGCCAGCAGCCAAGATCCAGGGGTGGGTGAGCAGTTCTTC.

The genes are TRBV19 and TRBJ2-7; D is undetermined. V lost 3 bases, J lost 2 bases, and 8 bases lay in between. This CDR3 spans 13 amino acids. Germline V gene lookup returns CDR1 LNHDA and CDR2 SQIVND (reference sequence). CDR3 amino acids: CASSITTAYEQYF. CDR3 sequence (DNA): TGTGCCAGTAGTATCACAACAGCCTACGAGCAGTACTTC.

In the case of this clonotype: Its ends do not fully match the called genes, so a read error is possible. The V and J genes are TRBV11-2 and TRBJ1-1; D gene uncertain. The CDR3 length is 15 residues. CDR1 SGHAT and CDR2 FQNNGV come from the germline V gene. CDR3 DNA sequence: TGTGCCAGCAGCTCCCGGAGTGGGATGAACACTGAAGCCTTCTTT. Amino acid sequence: CASSSRSGMNTEAFF.

The rearrangement uses TRBV5-4 and TRBJ2-1; D may be TRBD1 (6 bases). CDR3 length: 13 amino acids. Trimming took 1 base from V and 8 from J, leaving 10 bases between them. Per germline, CDR1 SGHNT and CDR2 YYREEE (reference sequence). CDR3 sequence: CASSLSPGDEQFF. CDR3 DNA: TGTGCCAGCAGCTTGTCACCAGGGGATGAGCAGTTCTTC.

A single count supports this clonotype. The chain has TRBV5-4 and TRBJ2-1, with D uncertain. Germline CDR1 reads SGHNT; CDR2 reads YYREEE (reference sequence). V lost 0 bases and J lost 9, with 7 bases in between. CDR3 size: 12 residues. Written as DNA, the CDR3 is TGTGCCAGCAGCTTGGATGATCTTGAGCAGTTCTTC. It yields the protein CASSLDDLEQFF.

The chain recombines TRBV7-9 with TRBJ1-2; D remains ambiguous. Germline CDR1 SEHNR, CDR2 FQNEAQ (reference sequence). This CDR3 has 13 amino acids. V shed 3 bases and J shed 4 bases, with 9 bases lying between them. The CDR3 here is CASSLSEGYGYTF. DNA of the CDR3: TGTGCCAGCAGCTTGAGCGAAGGCTATGGCTACACCTTC.

The chain couples TRBV7-6 to TRBJ2-5, with TRBD2 identical over 11 bases. Germline values: CDR1 SGHVS, CDR2 FNYEAQ. Trimming at V came to 5 bases and at J to 5 bases, leaving 7 bases not matched to a gene. CDR3 length equals 15 residues. For the CDR3, the DNA is TGTGCCAGCAGCAAGGGACTAGCGGTAGGGGAGACCCAGTACTTC. Amino acid sequence: CASSKGLAVGETQYF. Full variable domain (rest looked up from reference TRBV7-6 and TRBJ2-5): GAGVSQSPRYKVTKRGQDVALRCDPISGHVSLYWYRQALGQGPEFLTYFNYEAQQDKSGLPNDRFSAERPEGSISTLTIQRTEQRDSAMYRCASSKGLAVGETQYFGPGTRLLVL.

The chain carries TRBV3-1 and TRBJ2-2; 8 nucleotides match TRBD1. J gave up 4 bases and V 1 base, and 8 bases lay outside the gene matches. The CDR3 spans 17 residues. The germline V gene encodes CDR1 LGHDT and CDR2 YNNKEL (reference sequence). CDR3 region: CASSQGQGARSTGELFF. CDR3 DNA: TGTGCCAGCAGCCAAGGCCAGGGGGCACGTAGCACCGGGGAGCTGTTTTTT.

The rearrangement joins TRBV9 to TRBJ2-7, with 11 bases fitting TRBD2. The CDR3 runs to 17 residues. Germline-derived CDR1 and CDR2 are SGDLS and YYNGEE. V shed 0 bases and J 2 bases; nucleotides not matched to a gene: 7. CDR3 residues: CASSVDASGGPPYEQYF. The CDR3 DNA reads as TGTGCCAGCAGCGTAGATGCTAGCGGGGGGCCACCCTACGAGCAGTACTTC.